Below, 25 T cell receptor beta chains from the same sample are listed, as sequenced in a study of Tregs in tolerant kidney transplant recipients. Data came from immunoSEQ multiplex PCR; TCRdb stores just in-frame clones and leaves some out. Listed are 25,000 to 35,000 clones; 6.5% to 8% falls within the top ten. The material was CD8+ T cells from blood, obtained before the transplant. The receptors derive from a human donor who received a combined kidney and bone marrow transplant.

As for this clone: The CDR3 is cut off 3 residues early in the read; its end comes from the germline J gene. The gene calls are TRBV19 and TRBJ1-5; tentative D call: TRBD1 (5 bases). From germline, CDR1 is LNHDA and CDR2 SQIVND (reference sequence). Between the trimmed V and J ends, which lost 1 base and 4 bases, there was a span of 11 bases. The CDR3 spans 15 residues. The CDR3 sequence: CASSIGGGRNQPQHF. The DNA read from the CDR3 is TGTGCCAGTAGTATAGGGGGGGGACGAAATCAGCCC.

Note on this clone: The read ends 3 residues shy of where the CDR3 ends; the end is completed using the germline J gene. V is TRBV6-1 and J is TRBJ2-5; 9 nucleotides agree with TRBD1. Germline CDR1 reads MNHNS; CDR2 reads SASEGT. The V segment lost 1 base and the J segment 4 bases; nucleotides outside the gene matches: 7. The CDR3 totals 16 residues. The sequenced CDR3 bases are TGTGCCAGCAGTGAAGTGGGCGACAGGGGGGGAGAGACC. Translating gives CASSEVGDRGGET. The complete CDR3 reads CASSEVGDRGGETQYF.

As regards this clone: The CDR3 end lies 3 residues beyond the end of the read and is filled in from the germline J gene. The chain employs TRBV19 and TRBJ1-1; D uncertain. The V end was cut by 2 bases, the J end by 3 bases, with 7 bases between. This CDR3 comprises 13 residues. From germline, CDR1 is LNHDA and CDR2 SQIVND (reference sequence). CDR3 protein: CASSIYGYTEAFF. CDR3 bases read: TGTGCCAGTAGTATATACGGGTACACTGAA. The complete variable domain, with remaining parts taken from reference TRBV19 and TRBJ1-1, reads DGGITQSPKYLFRKEGQNVTLSCEQNLNHDAMYWYRQDPGQGLRLIYYSQIVNDFQKGDIAEGYSVSREKKESFPLTVTSAQKNPTAFYLCASSIYGYTEAFFGQGTRLTVV.

As for this clone: The CDR3 goes on 3 residues after the read ends, and that part is filled in from the germline J gene. The V gene is TRBV6-1, the J gene TRBJ1-1; weak D call: TRBD1 (5 bases). This CDR3 is 13 amino acids long. Per the germline V gene, CDR1 is MNHNS and CDR2 is SASEGT. Trimming took off 4 bases at V and 1 base at J, with 7 bases between the two ends. CDR3 residues: CASSAGGNTEAFF. CDR3 bases read: TGTGCCAGCAGTGCCGGGGGGAACACTGAA.

Comments on this clone: The read is 3 residues too short to cover the CDR3 end, so that end is filled in from the germline J gene. The V and J genes are TRBV7-6 and TRBJ2-7; D unclear. This CDR3 spans 14 amino acids. The ends were cut back, 0 bases at V and 5 bases at J, with 11 bases in the middle. The V gene's germline CDR1 is SGHVS and CDR2 FNYEAQ. The CDR3 DNA, read in part, is TGTGCCAGCAGCTTAGCCTTAGGGTTCAACGAG. It translates to CASSLALGFNE. The complete CDR3 protein is CASSLALGFNEQYF.

On this clone itself: Read data end 3 residues before the CDR3 end; the end is taken from the germline J gene. The rearrangement joins TRBV18 to TRBJ2-3; D is possibly TRBD2 (6 bases). This CDR3 contains 17 residues. CDR1 is KGHSH and CDR2 is LQKENI in the germline V gene. Trimming took 5 bases from V and 2 from J, leaving 20 bases between them. CDR3 DNA, as far as it was read: TGTGCCAGCTCATCGTTTTTAGCGGAGGGATACACAGATACG. Its translation: CASSSFLAEGYTDT. The CDR3 in its entirety is CASSSFLAEGYTDTQYF.

On this clone itself: Read sequence stops 3 residues before the CDR3 end, and the germline J gene provides the missing end. The chain is built from TRBV14 and TRBJ2-7; 7 nucleotides match TRBD2. The CDR3 runs to 14 residues. Germline V gives CDR1 SGHDN, CDR2 FVKESK. With 5 bases clipped from V and 4 bases from J, the junction kept 8 bases outside the gene matches. The covered CDR3 bases are TGTGCCAGCAGCAGCGGGACTGGTAAATACGAG. It specifies CASSSGTGKYE. The full CDR3 reads CASSSGTGKYEQYF.

Comments on this clone: With the read ending 3 residues before the CDR3 end, the germline J gene is used to fill in that end. The rearrangement uses TRBV13 and TRBJ2-1, with 10 bases that match TRBD2. V lost 1 base to trimming and J lost 0 bases; unmatched junction nucleotides: 9. The CDR3 runs 19 residues. Germline values: CDR1 PRHDT, CDR2 FYEKMQ (reference sequence). The sequenced CDR3 bases are TGTGCCAGCAGCTTAGTTTCTAGCGGGAGCGCGAGCTCCTACAATGAG. Residues: CASSLVSSGSASSYNE. The entire CDR3 sequence reads CASSLVSSGSASSYNEQFF.

Note on this clone: The read ends 3 residues early relative to the CDR3; the germline J gene fills the gap. The chain carries TRBV19 and TRBJ2-3; 7 nucleotides align to TRBD1. CDR3 length equals 17 residues. V lost 5 bases to trimming and J lost 1 base; unmatched junction nucleotides: 12. Germline V gene sequence: CDR1 LNHDA, CDR2 SQIVND (reference sequence). CDR3 residues: CASSWKTGTARTDTQYF. Incomplete CDR3 DNA: TGTGCCAGTAGTTGGAAAACTGGGACAGCCCGCACAGATACG. Supplemented by reference TRBV19 and TRBJ2-3, the full variable domain reads DGGITQSPKYLFRKEGQNVTLSCEQNLNHDAMYWYRQDPGQGLRLIYYSQIVNDFQKGDIAEGYSVSREKKESFPLTVTSAQKNPTAFYLCASSWKTGTARTDTQYFGPGTRLTVL.

Details on this clone: The read gets to within 3 residues of the CDR3 end, and the germline J gene fills in the rest. V is TRBV14 and J is TRBJ2-7, with unresolved D. The CDR3 is made up of 13 amino acids. Germline CDR1 is SGHDN and CDR2 is FVKESK. The V end was cut by 6 bases, the J end by 2 bases, with 11 bases between. The CDR3 spells CASRLRGAYEQYF. The covered CDR3 bases are TGTGCCAGCAGATTACGCGGAGCCTACGAG.

About this clone itself: The read terminates 3 residues before the CDR3 end, so the remaining end is supplied by the germline J gene. This chain connects TRBV6-1 to TRBJ1-1; D uncertain. Germline CDR1 and CDR2: MNHNS and SASEGT. The length of the CDR3 is 11 residues. Incomplete CDR3 DNA: TGTGCCAGCAGTGTTGGCCCCCGA. It yields the protein CASSVGPR. The full CDR3 reads CASSVGPRAFF.

In regard to this clone: The read comes to an end 3 residues before the CDR3 does, leaving the germline J gene to fill in the end. This chain uses TRBV5-4 with TRBJ1-1, with no clear D. CDR3 length: 13 amino acids. The V end lost 1 base, the J end lost 0 bases, and 4 bases lay between the germline ends. Germline V gene lookup returns CDR1 SGHNT and CDR2 YYREEE (reference sequence). Here the CDR3 reads CASSLTVNTEAFF. The DNA read from the CDR3 is TGTGCCAGCAGCTTGACGGTGAACACTGAA.

As to this clone: The read gets to within 3 residues of the CDR3 end, and the germline J gene fills in the rest. This chain connects TRBV19 to TRBJ1-1, with 7 bases identical to TRBD1. This CDR3 comprises 15 residues. The germline V gene has CDR1 LNHDA and CDR2 SQIVND (reference sequence). Trimming cost V 3 bases and J 1 base; bases outside gene matches: 5. Incomplete CDR3 DNA: TGTGCCAGTAGTATCGCCGGGACAGCGAACACTGAA. Its protein product is CASSIAGTANTE. The whole CDR3 is CASSIAGTANTEAFF.

About this clone: From the germline J gene comes the end of the CDR3, since the read stops 3 residues before it. This chain joins TRBV13 and TRBJ1-4, with 8 nucleotides matching TRBD1. The CDR3 is 14 amino acids. Losses at the gene ends were 5 bases for V and 10 bases for J; bases not matched to a gene: 9. Germline assignment: CDR1 PRHDT and CDR2 FYEKMQ (reference sequence). CDR3 amino acids: CASSVGQGGGKLFF. The sequenced CDR3 bases are TGTGCCAGCAGCGTCGGACAGGGAGGGGGAAAA.

About this clone: The sequence runs out 3 residues before the end of the CDR3; the remainder is reconstructed from the germline J gene. The chain couples TRBV2 to TRBJ1-5, with D perhaps TRBD1 (5 bases). Germline loops: CDR1 SNHLY, CDR2 FYNNEI. Trimming cost V 2 bases and J 4 bases, with 12 bases left between them. This CDR3 is built from 15 residues. The CDR3 protein is CASSESLRANQPQHF. CDR3 bases read: TGTGCCAGCAGTGAAAGTCTCAGGGCTAATCAGCCC.

Turning to this clone: The read halts 3 residues ahead of the CDR3 end, with the missing end drawn from the germline J gene. The chain employs TRBV11-2 and TRBJ2-4, with 7 positions matching TRBD1. Germline CDR1 reads SGHAT; CDR2 reads FQNNGV. The length of the CDR3 is 15 residues. Unmatched junction bases numbered 6, after V lost 5 bases and J lost 2 bases. The CDR3 protein is CASSPPQGTKNIQYF. Incomplete CDR3 DNA: TGTGCCAGCAGCCCGCCACAGGGGACCAAAAACATT.

CDR3 protein: CASSSGQGATYEQYF. The DNA read from the CDR3 is TGTGCCAGCAGCTCCGGACAGGGGGCTACCTACGAG. V and J are TRBV14 and TRBJ2-7; 11 positions match TRBD1. Read sequence stops 3 residues before the CDR3 end, and the germline J gene provides the missing end. The CDR3 extends over 15 amino acids. Germline CDR1 is SGHDN and CDR2 is FVKESK. The trim removed 5 bases at V and 2 bases at J, leaving 5 bases unmatched.

With regard to this clone: Read data end 3 residues before the CDR3 end; the end is taken from the germline J gene. This chain connects TRBV29-1 to TRBJ1-2; no reliable D call. Germline assignment: CDR1 SQVTM and CDR2 ANQGSEA. CDR3 length: 11 amino acids. V lost 8 bases and J 4 bases, leaving 11 bases between the germline ends. CDR3 loop: CSHQDGYGYTF. The sequenced part of the CDR3 DNA is TGCAGCCACCAGGATGGCTATGGC.

Remarks on this clone: The CDR3 goes on 3 residues after the read ends, and that part is filled in from the germline J gene. This chain uses TRBV7-8 with TRBJ2-1; D gene unclear. The CDR3 loop spans 17 amino acids. The germline gives CDR1 SGHVS, CDR2 FQNEAQ. Trimming shortened V by 5 bases and J by 0 bases, and 17 bases separated the two germline ends. The CDR3 loop is CASSPLGKQSSYNEQFF. CDR3 DNA, as far as it was read: TGTGCCAGCAGCCCCCTAGGCAAACAAAGCTCCTACAATGAG. The whole variable domain, filled in from reference TRBV7-8 and TRBJ2-1, reads GAGVSQSPRYKVAKRGQDVALRCDPISGHVSLFWYQQALGQGPEFLTYFQNEAQLDKSGLPSDRFFAERPEGSVSTLKIQRTQQEDSAVYLCASSPLGKQSSYNEQFFGPGTRLTVL.

Points on this clone: The sequenced fragment ends 3 residues before the CDR3 boundary, so the rest is inferred from the germline J gene. The V and J genes are TRBV19 and TRBJ1-5; 7 bases fit TRBD1. The CDR3 contains 14 residues. Unmatched junction bases numbered 8, after V lost 8 bases and J lost 4 bases. Germline CDR1 and CDR2: LNHDA and SQIVND (reference sequence). This CDR3 reads CASDTRDSNQPQHF. The CDR3 bases that were read are TGTGCCAGTGACACCCGGGACAGTAATCAGCCC.

About this clone itself: The CDR3 goes on 3 residues after the read ends, and that part is filled in from the germline J gene. J is TRBJ2-7 and V is TRBV11-2; TRBD1 matches at 7 bases. Germline V gene lookup returns CDR1 SGHAT and CDR2 FQNNGV. V was pared by 1 base and J by 1 base, with 1 base of the junction left unmatched. This CDR3 spans 14 amino acids. The CDR3: CASSLGRGSYEQYF. The sequenced CDR3 bases are TGTGCCAGCAGCTTAGGCAGGGGGTCCTACGAG.

On this clone: The read ends 3 residues early relative to the CDR3; the germline J gene fills the gap. The chain has TRBV2 and TRBJ2-2; 8 nucleotides align to TRBD1. Germline CDR1 SNHLY, CDR2 FYNNEI. There are 16 residues in the CDR3. V was clipped by 6 bases and J by 6 bases; unmatched bases: 12. The sequenced CDR3 bases are TGTGCCAGCAGGGGCGACAGGGGTAAGGCGTCCGGGGAG. Translating it yields CASRGDRGKASGE. The whole CDR3 protein is CASRGDRGKASGELFF.

Concerning this clone itself: Read data end 3 residues before the CDR3 end; the end is taken from the germline J gene. V and J are TRBV11-2 and TRBJ2-5; D possibly corresponds to TRBD1 (6 bases). The CDR3 is 14 amino acids. Deletions cut 5 bases from V and 3 bases from J, with 13 bases between. In germline, CDR1 is SGHAT, CDR2 FQNNGV. Partial CDR3 DNA: TGTGCCAGCAGCCCTGACAGGCGCAAAGAGACC. This sequence encodes CASSPDRRKET. The CDR3 in its entirety is CASSPDRRKETQYF.

Details on this clone: The CDR3 extends 3 residues past the end of the read, so its final part is completed from the germline J gene. The rearrangement joins TRBV7-9 to TRBJ2-7; no clear D gene. The V gene's germline CDR1 is SEHNR and CDR2 FQNEAQ (reference sequence). The CDR3 has 15 amino acids. Between the trimmed V and J ends, which lost 2 bases and 3 bases, there was a span of 14 bases. Partial CDR3 DNA: TGTGCCAGCAGCTTAATCAGGTGGCCGGACTACGAG. Protein sequence: CASSLIRWPDYE. The complete CDR3 sequence is CASSLIRWPDYEQYF.

Incomplete CDR3 DNA: TGTGCCAGCAGTTACTTAAGCGAAGTGAACACTGAA. Protein product: CASSYLSEVNTE. The whole CDR3 region reads CASSYLSEVNTEAFF. The chain links TRBV6-2 or TRBV6-3 to TRBJ1-1; no reliable D call. The CDR3 is cut off 3 residues early in the read; its end comes from the germline J gene. Trimming left V 1 base short and J 0 bases short, with 9 bases between. From germline, CDR1 is MNHEY and CDR2 SVGEGT. The CDR3 is made up of 15 amino acids.